This T cell receptor beta chain was retrieved from a study of T cell responses to AZD1222 COVID-19 vaccine. The study, taken as a whole, reports: The study identified only a handful of AZD1222 recipients as seropositive at baseline.

Notes on this clone: As yet, its antigen is unknown.

Clones were sequenced by immunoSEQ multiplex PCR, and TCRdb holds only the in-frame ones, with some missing. The sample has 190,000 or so clones; approximately 95% are singletons. V shed 5 bases and J shed 0 bases, with 11 bases lying between them. This CDR3 comprises 15 residues. Germline CDR1 is MNHEY and CDR2 is SVGAGI. This clonotype originated in an adult who received the AZD1222 COVID-19 vaccine. V and J are TRBV6-5 and TRBJ1-3; a possible D gene is TRBD1 (5 bases). The sample in question was peripheral blood, obtained 28 days after the second AZD1222 dose. In nucleotides, the CDR3 is TGTGCCAGCAGTACGGGGGTCGCCTCTGGAAACACCATATATTTT. It codes for CASSTGVASGNTIYF.